Presented here are 8 T cell receptor beta chains from one specimen sequenced in a study of a mutant IDH1 vaccine in newly diagnosed glioma (dated by TCRdb to about 2021). Taken with the paper, the label for time point translates to: week 35, safety follow-up. Every vaccine dose consisted of 300 ug of a 20-mer mutant IDH1 peptide in Montanide, administered subcutaneously together with topical imiquimod. Their cognate antigens are unknown. The method was the immunoSEQ multiplex PCR assay. What TCRdb holds here is the immuneACCESS table cut down to in-frame rearrangements. Part of the clones is not present; checked against another copy, under half of the missing clones reflect an unresolved V gene, and the others are unexplained. This sample gives about 64,000 clones in total; 74% of them show up just once. The top ten clones comprise around 4.5% of the sample. The input for sequencing was PBMCs, taken from a glioma patient whose treatment included an IDH1 peptide vaccine. The receptors stem from a man over 45 with glioma.

This rearrangement joins TRBV6-5 to TRBJ2-7; TRBD1 agrees at 8 bases. Per germline, CDR1 MNHEY and CDR2 SVGAGI. CDR3 length: 15 amino acids. With 5 bases clipped from V and 2 bases from J, the junction kept 8 bases outside the gene matches. CDR3 amino acids: CASSPTRDRTYEQYF. The DNA for the CDR3 is TGTGCCAGCAGTCCTACCCGGGACAGGACCTACGAGCAGTACTTC.

The chain carries TRBV6-5 and TRBJ1-2, with D possibly matching TRBD1 (6 bases). The germline V gene encodes CDR1 MNHEY and CDR2 SVGAGI. CDR3 length equals 13 residues. V gave up 3 bases and J gave up 7 bases, with 12 bases separating them. The CDR3 DNA follows: TGTGCCAGCAGTTATGGGGGGCGTAGTGGCTACACCTTC. Translation gives CASSYGGRSGYTF.

The chain combines TRBV9 with TRBJ2-2, with D perhaps matching TRBD1 (5 bases). Germline CDR1 and CDR2: SGDLS and YYNGEE. Trimming took 4 bases from V and 0 from J, leaving 16 bases between them. The CDR3 covers 17 residues. CDR3 sequence: CASSPSPGATNTGELFF. The DNA of the CDR3 is TGTGCCAGCAGCCCCTCCCCTGGGGCTACGAACACCGGGGAGCTGTTTTTT.

This clone was seen a few times. The chain joins TRBV5-1 to TRBJ1-1, with TRBD1 identical over 8 bases. Germline V gene lookup returns CDR1 SGHRS and CDR2 YFSETQ. The CDR3 extends over 12 amino acids. V lost 4 bases and J lost 7; bases outside the gene matches: 3. The CDR3 coding sequence is TGCGCCAGCAGCGTAGACAGGGGTGAAGCTTTCTTT. Its protein is CASSVDRGEAFF.

The chain carries TRBV7-9 and TRBJ2-7; no firm D call. Trimming left V 5 bases short and J 3 bases short, with 11 bases between. CDR3 length: 13 residues. The germline V gene encodes CDR1 SEHNR and CDR2 FQNEAQ (reference sequence). CDR3 coding DNA: TGTGCCAGCAGCCCATCAACCAGCTACGAGCAGTACTTC. It encodes CASSPSTSYEQYF. Full variable domain (outside the CDR3, taken from reference TRBV7-9 and TRBJ2-7): DTGVSQNPRHKITKRGQNVTFRCDPISEHNRLYWYRQTLGQGPEFLTYFQNEAQLEKSRLLSDRFSAERPKGSFSTLEIQRTEQGDSAMYLCASSPSTSYEQYFGPGTRLTVT.

The chain recombines TRBV9 with TRBJ2-3; 12 bases agree with TRBD2. The V and J ends lost 4 bases and 4 bases, in that order; junction bases with no gene match: 7. Germline CDR1 reads SGDLS; CDR2 reads YYNGEE. The CDR3 totals 16 residues. Written as DNA, the CDR3 is TGTGCCAGCAGCCCGCTAGCGGGGGGGCTCGCAGATACGCAGTATTTT. Amino acid sequence: CASSPLAGGLADTQYF.

This clone is a singleton in its sample. The chain employs TRBV15 and TRBJ1-4; D is perhaps TRBD1 (6 bases). CDR3 length: 14 amino acids. Germline loops: CDR1 LNHNV, CDR2 YYDKDF (reference sequence). V lost 9 bases and J lost 6, with 17 bases in between. This CDR3 is CATVLGGLDEKLFF. The CDR3 coding sequence is TGTGCCACGGTCCTTGGGGGGCTGGATGAAAAACTGTTTTTT.

This chain uses TRBV4-3 with TRBJ2-1, with 7 bases fitting TRBD1. Losses at the gene ends were 3 bases for V and 7 bases for J; bases not matched to a gene: 9. The CDR3 has 15 amino acids. The germline CDR1 and CDR2 sequences are LGHNA and YSLEER. The CDR3, as DNA: TGCGCCAGCAGCCACAACAGGGGCGGAAGAAATGAGCAGTTCTTC. Translating gives CASSHNRGGRNEQFF.